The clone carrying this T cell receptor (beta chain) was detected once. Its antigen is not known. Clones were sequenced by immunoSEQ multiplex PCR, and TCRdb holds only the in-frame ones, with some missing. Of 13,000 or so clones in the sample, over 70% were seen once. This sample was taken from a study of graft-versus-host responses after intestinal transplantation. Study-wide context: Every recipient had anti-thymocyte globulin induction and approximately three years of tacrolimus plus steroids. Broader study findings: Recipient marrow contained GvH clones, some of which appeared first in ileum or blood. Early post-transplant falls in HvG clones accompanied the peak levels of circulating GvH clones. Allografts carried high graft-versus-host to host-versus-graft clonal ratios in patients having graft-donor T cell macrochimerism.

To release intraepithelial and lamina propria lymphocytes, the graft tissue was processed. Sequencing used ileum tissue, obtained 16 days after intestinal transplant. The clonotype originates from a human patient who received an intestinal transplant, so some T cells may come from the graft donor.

The CDR3 nucleotides are TGCGCCAGCAGCCCTAGGACTAGCGGGGAAAAGACCCAGTACTTC. Translated: CASSPRTSGEKTQYF. The rearrangement links TRBV5-1 to TRBJ2-5; TRBD2 matches at 12 bases. V shed 4 bases, J shed 6 bases, and the junction held 7 bases outside the gene matches. Germline V gene data show CDR1 as SGHRS and CDR2 as YFSETQ. This CDR3 comprises 15 residues.